The source of this TCR beta chain is a study of blood T cells in healthy people across ages. The CDR3 loop spans 15 amino acids. V lost 5 bases to trimming and J lost 7 bases; unmatched junction nucleotides: 10. Germline CDR1 SNHLY, CDR2 FYNNEI. A second PCR of about 7 to 12 cycles used a sample-barcoded 5' primer and a J-beta primer mix. TCRdb re-called the 5' RACE reads through MiXCR, storing one row per CDR3 protein. The top ten clones hold 8.7% of a sample with roughly 500,000 distinct CDR3 sequences, around 24% of them seen once. The same sample was also used in a study of T cells of mothers and their children.

The TCR comes from a boy aged 5-17 years in good health. J is TRBJ2-2 and V is TRBV2; 7 bases map to TRBD1. The material sequenced was blood. CDR3 coding DNA: TGTGCCAGCAGTCCTGAGGGGGCCAGGGGCGGGGAGCTGTTTTTT. Protein: CASSPEGARGGELFF.